The T cell receptor beta chain described here comes from a study of memory CD4+ T cells and cytomegalovirus serostatus (dated by TCRdb to between 2018 and 2021). Study-level background: A total of roughly 35 healthy Belgian adults, of whom 9 were CMV seropositive and approximately 24 were CMV seronegative, were included in the cohort. CD4+ memory TCRbeta repertoires of a Belgian cohort with known cytomegalovirus serostatus were sequenced in order to replicate a published TCR-based CMV serostatus classifier.

What the authors observed across the whole study: Only CD4+CD45RO+ memory cells were sequenced, unlike the original study, which covered naive and memory CD4+ and CD8+ populations. Results were interpreted as suggesting that the CMV-associated TCR signature is largely present in the CD4+ memory repertoire. A median bootstrapped AUC of almost 0.96 with a 95% CI of 0.76-1.00 was achieved on the Belgian cohort by the original-framework classifier. Of around 150 previously reported CMV-associated TCRbeta sequences, about 62 appeared in the CD4+ memory repertoires, each in one to five individuals. CMV serostatus prediction reached a median bootstrapped AUC of roughly 0.96 with the original framework and 0.91 with a US-trained random forest.

Genomic DNA was extracted from sorted cells with the Quick-DNA Microprep Kit. Amplification of TCRbeta DNA was done with the immunoSEQ hsTCRbeta kit, following the protocol from the manufacturer. An Illumina MiSeq instrument was used to sequence the TCRbeta libraries. On the study's bioinformatics: After out-of-frame sequences were removed, 2,204,828 distinct TCRbeta sequences remained, averaging around 70,000 per individual. Each individual was scored using the number of 170 or so previously reported CMV-associated TCRbeta sequences that the individual carried and the total number of productive distinct TCRbeta sequences. A beta-binomial model was reimplemented in Python, and scikit-learn random forests with default parameters were trained on US cohort data. Classifier performance on the Belgian cohort was reported as the median AUC with percentile confidence intervals calculated over 10,000 bootstrap iterations. TCRdb provides this immuneACCESS table in a form limited to in-frame rearrangements. Some clones are lacking; in checked studies, under half of them reflect an unresolved V gene, and why the rest are absent is not known. Clone size and V and J calls were adopted from that table, with D and trimming inferred from the DNA. This sample is represented by about 41,000 clones; about 82% of them were singletons. The ten most abundant clones make up 5% to 7.5% of the sample.

A FACSAria II was used to sort memory CD4+ T cells, defined as single viable CD3+CD4+CD8-CD45RO+ cells. CMV serostatus was determined using a Roche Elecsys assay that detects serum IgG against CMV pp150, pp28, p38 and p52. Once the samples were thawed, total CD4+ T cells were enriched through positive selection using CD4 magnetic microbeads. Samples originated from another study that specifically interrogated the CD4+ T cell memory repertoire. Peripheral blood mononuclear cells were isolated and cryopreserved according to standard operating procedures, and serum was kept at -80 degrees C. Staining used CD3-PerCP (BW264/56), CD4-APC (RPA-T4), CD45RO-PE (UCHT1) and CD8-Pacific Orange (3B5) antibodies, with Sytox blue excluding non-viable cells. About this clone itself: Its cognate antigen has yet to be identified. Within one base of it there is no much larger clone, and no base qualities were kept.

The germline V gene gives CDR1 as MGHRA and CDR2 as YSYEKL. CDR3 length: 13 amino acids, cysteine to phenylalanine. Only the CDR3 part of the read is kept: 39 bases, read in frame from the first base. V sheds 2 bases and J sheds 5 bases, leaving 6 bases between their ends. The chain is made from TRBV4-1 and TRBJ2-2; the D gene identity is not certain. Sequenced sample: memory CD4+ T cells from blood. The sequence derives from an adult in good health and CMV-seronegative. The CDR3 region reads CASSQYLTGELFF. The sequence in DNA is TGCGCCAGCAGCCAATACTTGACCGGGGAGCTGTTTTTT.